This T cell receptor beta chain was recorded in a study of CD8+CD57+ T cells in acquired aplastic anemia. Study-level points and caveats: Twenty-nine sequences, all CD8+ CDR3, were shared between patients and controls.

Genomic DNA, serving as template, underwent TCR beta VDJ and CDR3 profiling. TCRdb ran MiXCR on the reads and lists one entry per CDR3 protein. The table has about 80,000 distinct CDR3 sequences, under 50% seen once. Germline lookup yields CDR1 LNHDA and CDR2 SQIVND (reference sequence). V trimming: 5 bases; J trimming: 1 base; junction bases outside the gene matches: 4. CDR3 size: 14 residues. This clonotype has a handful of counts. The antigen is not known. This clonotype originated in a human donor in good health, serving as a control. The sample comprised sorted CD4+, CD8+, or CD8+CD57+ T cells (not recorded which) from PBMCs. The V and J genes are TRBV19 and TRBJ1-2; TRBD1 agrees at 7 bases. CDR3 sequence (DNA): TGTGCCAGTAGTCCCGGACAGGTTAACTATGGCTACACCTTC. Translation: CASSPGQVNYGYTF.